This passage covers 19 T cell receptor beta chains from one sample sequenced in a study of CD8 T cells in ankylosing spondylitis. MiXCR, applied by TCRdb to the 5' RACE reads, yields one record per CDR3 protein. The profile shows about 92,000 distinct CDR3 sequences, just under 9% of them singletons. The source material was blood, either unsorted or a sorted T cell fraction (not recorded which). These receptors were obtained from a male donor with ankylosing spondylitis or in good health (not recorded which).

The chain uses TRBV7-9 and TRBJ2-7, with D possibly TRBD2 on 6 matching bases. Germline V gives CDR1 SEHNR, CDR2 FQNEAQ (reference sequence). The ends were cut back, 11 bases at V and 2 bases at J, with 19 bases in the middle. The CDR3 covers 14 residues. In DNA form, the CDR3 reads TGTGCCGGAAACGCGGGACGGCCGACCTACGAGCAGTACTTC. Translated: CAGNAGRPTYEQYF.

This clonotype was found many times. The chain couples TRBV7-9 to TRBJ2-1; the match to TRBD2 covers 8 bases. Germline V gives CDR1 SEHNR, CDR2 FQNEAQ (reference sequence). V trimming: 6 bases; J trimming: 2 bases; junction bases outside the gene matches: 3. This CDR3 comprises 14 residues. CDR3 sequence (DNA): TGTGCCAGCAGGGTAGCGGGGCCCTACAATGAGCAGTTCTTC. The encoded protein is CASRVAGPYNEQFF. Complete variable domain (other parts from reference TRBV7-9 and TRBJ2-1): DTGVSQNPRHKITKRGQNVTFRCDPISEHNRLYWYRQTLGQGPEFLTYFQNEAQLEKSRLLSDRFSAERPKGSFSTLEIQRTEQGDSAMYLCASRVAGPYNEQFFGPGTRLTVL.

This clonotype occurred many times. The gene calls are TRBV7-9 and TRBJ1-5; D gene ambiguous. CDR1 is SEHNR, CDR2 FQNEAQ, per germline (reference sequence). The V end was cut by 0 bases, the J end by 5 bases, with 11 bases between. This CDR3 region has 15 residues. This CDR3 reads CASSLASGLDQPQHF. CDR3 DNA: TGTGCCAGCAGCTTAGCATCTGGGTTGGATCAGCCCCAGCATTTT.

This clonotype occurred many times. The rearrangement uses TRBV29-1 and TRBJ2-7; D not certain. CDR3 length: 13 amino acids. Germline loops: CDR1 SQVTM, CDR2 ANQGSEA. Deletions cut 1 base from V and 2 bases from J, with 9 bases between. The CDR3: CSVEVPGTYEQYF. The DNA of the CDR3 is TGCAGCGTTGAAGTTCCGGGTACCTACGAGCAGTACTTC.

This clonotype is classed as medium-sized. V gene TRBV6-5 combines with J gene TRBJ1-3; D possibly corresponds to TRBD1 (5 bases). Germline CDR1 and CDR2: MNHEY and SVGAGI. There are 18 residues in the CDR3. Trimming removed 0 bases at V and 0 bases at J, with 15 bases between. The DNA for the CDR3 is TGTGCCAGCAGTTACTCGAACGGGGACCTCAGCTCTGGAAACACCATATATTTT. Residues: CASSYSNGDLSSGNTIYF.

This clonotype was counted a few times. V usage is TRBV7-2 and J usage is TRBJ2-3; 8 nucleotides align to TRBD2. Trimming removed 4 bases from V and 2 bases from J; junction bases left unmatched: 8. This CDR3 comprises 16 residues. Per germline, CDR1 SGHTA and CDR2 FQGNSA. The CDR3 loop reads CASSSSGTRLTDTQYF. The CDR3 DNA is TGTGCCAGCAGCTCATCCGGGACTAGACTCACAGATACGCAGTATTTT. Using reference TRBV7-2 and TRBJ2-3 for the parts outside the CDR3, the full variable domain is GAGVSQSPSNKVTEKGKDVELRCDPISGHTALYWYRQSLGQGLEFLIYFQGNSAPDKSGLPSDRFSAERTGGSVSTLTIQRTQQEDSAVYLCASSSSGTRLTDTQYFGPGTRLTVL.

This clonotype was counted ten times or more. The V call is TRBV12-3 or TRBV12-4, the J call TRBJ2-5; weak D call: TRBD1 (7 bases). Trimming pared 3 bases from V and 5 bases from J, leaving 13 bases between. The CDR3 is 14 amino acids. CDR3 in DNA: TGTGCCAGCAGTTTCGGAGGGGGCGAGGAGACCCAGTACTTC. Its translation: CASSFGGGEETQYF.

This clonotype has a count of ten or more. This rearrangement joins TRBV3-1 to TRBJ2-7; D may match TRBD1 or TRBD2 (5 bases each). Germline lookup yields CDR1 LGHDT and CDR2 YNNKEL (reference sequence). CDR3 size: 14 residues. Trimming stripped 4 bases from V and 2 bases from J, with 12 bases between. CDR3 amino acids: CASSLGTVTYEQYF. CDR3 DNA: TGTGCCAGCAGCCTCGGGACGGTAACCTACGAGCAGTACTTC.

This clonotype was counted many times. The chain recombines TRBV5-1 with TRBJ1-6; TRBD1 matches at 9 bases. Per the germline V gene, CDR1 is SGHRS and CDR2 is YFSETQ. V lost 5 bases and J lost 10; bases outside the gene matches: 7. CDR3 length: 14 amino acids. The CDR3, as DNA: TGCGCCAGCAGGCCCGGGACAGGGAACTCACCCCTCCACTTT. This encodes CASRPGTGNSPLHF.

This clonotype was observed at least ten times. The chain joins TRBV2 to TRBJ2-2; TRBD1 matches 9 bases. The CDR3 runs to 14 residues. After removal of 8 bases from V and 2 bases from J, the junction contained 3 bases not matched to a gene. The germline V gene encodes CDR1 SNHLY and CDR2 FYNNEI. CDR3 in amino acids: CASGQGRNTGELFF. DNA of the CDR3: TGTGCCAGCGGACAGGGGCGTAACACCGGGGAGCTGTTTTTT.

This clonotype was found many times. V gene TRBV28 combines with J gene TRBJ2-2; no definite D call. This CDR3 has 14 amino acids. In germline, CDR1 is MDHEN, CDR2 SYDVKM. Between the trimmed V and J ends, which lost 2 bases and 6 bases, there was a span of 10 bases. CDR3 sequence: CASSLATLAGELFF. In DNA form, the CDR3 reads TGTGCCAGCAGTTTAGCCACCCTAGCCGGGGAGCTGTTTTTT.

This clonotype was seen repeatedly, ten times or more. This rearrangement joins TRBV7-9 to TRBJ2-1, with TRBD2 identical over 16 bases. This CDR3 contains 15 residues. V lost 5 bases, J lost 9 bases, and 4 bases stayed unmatched. Looked up from germline, CDR1 is SEHNR and CDR2 is FQNEAQ (reference sequence). CDR3 sequence: CASSPGLAGGLEQFF. As DNA, the CDR3 is TGTGCCAGCAGCCCGGGACTAGCGGGGGGGCTTGAGCAGTTCTTC. The complete variable domain, with remaining parts taken from reference TRBV7-9 and TRBJ2-1, reads DTGVSQNPRHKITKRGQNVTFRCDPISEHNRLYWYRQTLGQGPEFLTYFQNEAQLEKSRLLSDRFSAERPKGSFSTLEIQRTEQGDSAMYLCASSPGLAGGLEQFFGPGTRLTVL.

The rearrangement joins TRBV7-2 to TRBJ2-5, with 10 nucleotides matching TRBD2. Germline lookup yields CDR1 SGHTA and CDR2 FQGNSA. The CDR3 consists of 21 residues. Losses at the gene ends were 0 bases for V and 4 bases for J; bases not matched to a gene: 20. CDR3 nucleotides: TGTGCCAGCAGCTTAGCTTCTTCTAGCGGGGGCCCACTGGGGTTTACAGAGACCCAGTACTTC. It is translated as CASSLASSSGGPLGFTETQYF.

This chain uses TRBV5-1 with TRBJ2-2; tentatively, D is TRBD1 (5 bases). The V and J ends lost 0 bases and 4 bases respectively, with 10 bases between them. Germline V gene data show CDR1 as SGHRS and CDR2 as YFSETQ. The CDR3 runs 15 residues. Here the CDR3 DNA reads TGCGCCAGCAGCTTGGGCAGGGTGGCCACCGGGGAGCTGTTTTTT. It codes for CASSLGRVATGELFF. The variable domain in full, with the rest retrieved from reference TRBV5-1 and TRBJ2-2, is KAGVTQTPRYLIKTRGQQVTLSCSPISGHRSVSWYQQTPGQGLQFLFEYFSETQRNKGNFPGRFSGRQFSNSRSEMNVSTLELGDSALYLCASSLGRVATGELFFGEGSRLTVL.

This clonotype was counted ten times or more. The chain recombines TRBV7-8 with TRBJ1-5; D call uncertain. This CDR3 is built from 13 residues. Between the trimmed V and J ends, which lost 8 bases and 0 bases, there was a span of 8 bases. CDR1 is SGHVS and CDR2 is FQNEAQ in the germline V gene. The CDR3 DNA sequence: TGTGCCAGCCACACGGGTAGCAATCAGCCCCAGCATTTT. It is translated as CASHTGSNQPQHF.

This clonotype was observed at least ten times. The V and J genes are TRBV12-3 or TRBV12-4 and TRBJ1-3; D not resolved. Trimming removed 3 bases at V and 0 bases at J, with 6 bases between. This CDR3 is built from 14 residues. For the CDR3, the DNA is TGTGCCAGCAGTTTCTTCGGCTCTGGAAACACCATATATTTT. It is translated as CASSFFGSGNTIYF.

This clonotype was counted at least ten times. This chain uses TRBV7-9 with TRBJ1-2; perhaps TRBD1 as D (5 bases). The CDR3 runs 12 residues. V was cut by 5 bases and J by 6 bases, with 10 bases left in between. Germline loops: CDR1 SEHNR, CDR2 FQNEAQ (reference sequence). CDR3 amino acids: CASSPTVNGYTF. CDR3 in DNA: TGTGCCAGCAGCCCGACAGTTAATGGCTACACCTTC.

The chain carries TRBV6-1 and TRBJ2-1; 7 nucleotides match TRBD2. J was trimmed by 2 bases and V by 0 bases; bases with no gene match: 1. The CDR3 has 15 amino acids. Looked up from germline, CDR1 is MNHNS and CDR2 is SASEGT. CDR3 residues: CASSEAGTTYNEQFF. Here the CDR3 DNA reads TGTGCCAGCAGTGAAGCGGGGACTACCTACAATGAGCAGTTCTTC.

This clonotype is classed as medium-sized. V gene TRBV29-1 combines with J gene TRBJ1-1; D remains ambiguous. V lost 3 bases to trimming and J lost 12 bases, with 20 bases between them. CDR1 and CDR2 from the germline V gene are SQVTM and ANQGSEA. This CDR3 contains 13 residues. The CDR3 DNA reads TGCAGCGTTGAGGCCCGCGAGCGGGAGAGGACTTTCTTT. Translation gives CSVEARERERTFF.